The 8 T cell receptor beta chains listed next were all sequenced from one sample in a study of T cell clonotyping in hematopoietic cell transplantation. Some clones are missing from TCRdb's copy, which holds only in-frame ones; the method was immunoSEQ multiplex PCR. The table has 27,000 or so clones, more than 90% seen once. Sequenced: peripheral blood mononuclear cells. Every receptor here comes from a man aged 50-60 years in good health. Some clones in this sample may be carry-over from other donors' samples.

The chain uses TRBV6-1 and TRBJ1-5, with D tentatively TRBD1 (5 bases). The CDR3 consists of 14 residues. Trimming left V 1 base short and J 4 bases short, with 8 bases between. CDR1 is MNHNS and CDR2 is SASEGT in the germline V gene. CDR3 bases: TGTGCCAGCAGTGAAGTGGGGGAGAATCAGCCCCAGCATTTT. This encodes CASSEVGENQPQHF.

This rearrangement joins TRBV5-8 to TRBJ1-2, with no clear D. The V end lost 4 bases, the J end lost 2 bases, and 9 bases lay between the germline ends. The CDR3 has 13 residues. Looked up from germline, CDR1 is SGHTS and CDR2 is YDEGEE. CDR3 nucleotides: TGTGCCAGCAGCCGAGGGATAAACTATGGCTACACCTTC. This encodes CASSRGINYGYTF.

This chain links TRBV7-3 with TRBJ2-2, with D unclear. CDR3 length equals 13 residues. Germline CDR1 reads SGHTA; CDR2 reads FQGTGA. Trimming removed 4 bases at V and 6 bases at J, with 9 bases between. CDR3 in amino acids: CASSSQPAGELFF. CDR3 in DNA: TGTGCCAGCAGCTCCCAGCCGGCCGGGGAGCTGTTTTTT.

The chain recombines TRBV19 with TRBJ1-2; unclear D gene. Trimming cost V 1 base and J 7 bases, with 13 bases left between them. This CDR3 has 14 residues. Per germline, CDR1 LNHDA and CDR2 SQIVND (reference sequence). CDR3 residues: CASSIGEIWAGYTF. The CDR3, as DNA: TGTGCCAGTAGTATAGGGGAAATCTGGGCTGGCTACACCTTC.

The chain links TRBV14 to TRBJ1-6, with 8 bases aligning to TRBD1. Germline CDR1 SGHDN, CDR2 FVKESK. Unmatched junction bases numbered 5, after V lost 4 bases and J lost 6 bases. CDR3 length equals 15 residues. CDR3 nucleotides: TGTGCCAGCAGCCCTAGACAGGGGAGTAATTCACCCCTCCACTTT. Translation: CASSPRQGSNSPLHF.

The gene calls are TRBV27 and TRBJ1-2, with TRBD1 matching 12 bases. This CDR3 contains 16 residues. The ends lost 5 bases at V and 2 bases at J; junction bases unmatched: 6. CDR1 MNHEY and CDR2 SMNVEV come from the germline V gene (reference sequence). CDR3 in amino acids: CASSPKGQGANYGYTF. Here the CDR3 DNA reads TGTGCCAGCAGTCCAAAGGGACAGGGGGCGAACTATGGCTACACCTTC.

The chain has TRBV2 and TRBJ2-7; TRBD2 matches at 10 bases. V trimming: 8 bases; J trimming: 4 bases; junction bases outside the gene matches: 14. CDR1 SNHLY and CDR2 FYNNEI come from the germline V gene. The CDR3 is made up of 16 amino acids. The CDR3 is CASQQGAGGPPYEQYF. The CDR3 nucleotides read TGTGCCAGCCAACAGGGAGCGGGGGGGCCACCTTACGAGCAGTACTTC.

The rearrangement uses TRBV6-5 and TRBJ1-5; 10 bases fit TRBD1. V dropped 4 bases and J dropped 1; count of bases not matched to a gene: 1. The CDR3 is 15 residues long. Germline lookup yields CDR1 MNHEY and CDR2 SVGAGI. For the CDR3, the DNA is TGTGCCAGCAGTTCGGGACAGGGGAGCAATCAGCCCCAGCATTTT. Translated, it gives CASSSGQGSNQPQHF.